The 22 T cell receptor beta chains below come from one sample, sequenced in a study of CXCR3-negative and CXCR3-positive naive CD8 T cells. Study-level results: CXCR3-positive naive cells carried more hydrophobic TRB CDR3s than CXCR3-negative ones.

Their specific antigens are unknown. cDNA libraries for TRB were generated by 5' RACE incorporating UMI labels. TCRdb re-analyzed the 5' RACE reads; it lists each CDR3 protein once, without DNA. The specimen's table records approximately 90,000 distinct CDR3 sequences. The sample comprised naive CXCR3+ CD8+ T cells from blood. The subset: CD45RO-CCR7+CD27+CD95- naive CD8+ T cells expressing CXCR3 (TNR3+). The receptors come from a human donor in good health. Some clones in this sample may be carry-over from other donors' samples.

The rearrangement uses TRBV24-1 and TRBJ2-1; TCRdb calls TRBD2, which cannot be checked without DNA. The CDR3 contains 13 residues. The V gene's germline CDR1 is KGHDR and CDR2 SFDVKD. The chain's CDR3 is CATTGGMDDEQFF.

The chain is built from TRBV5-1 and TRBJ1-1; there is no DNA to check the TCRdb D call of TRBD1. Germline V gene lookup returns CDR1 SGHRS and CDR2 YFSETQ. The CDR3 covers 17 residues. The CDR3 loop is CARAPRDRVFFFSEAFF.

The V gene is TRBV28, the J gene TRBJ2-3. The germline V gene has CDR1 MDHEN and CDR2 SYDVKM. This CDR3 is built from 14 residues. The CDR3 sequence: CASSFEVYTDTQYF.

V is TRBV3-1 and J is TRBJ2-3; as DNA is missing, the TRBD1 call by TCRdb cannot be tested. The CDR3 runs to 14 residues. Germline values: CDR1 LGHDT, CDR2 YNNKEL (reference sequence). The CDR3 protein is CASSLDRRSDTQYF.

The chain uses TRBV28 and TRBJ2-1. The V gene's germline CDR1 is MDHEN and CDR2 SYDVKM. This CDR3 region has 11 residues. CDR3 protein: CASVVPNEQFF. Variable domain in full (rest from reference TRBV28 and TRBJ2-1): DVKVTQSSRYLVKRTGEKVFLECVQDMDHENMFWYRQDPGLGLRLIYFSYDVKMKEKGDIPEGYSVSREKKERFSLILESASTNQTSMYLCASVVPNEQFFGPGTRLTVL.

The genes are TRBV12-3 or TRBV12-4 and TRBJ1-1. There are 16 residues in the CDR3. CDR3 sequence reads: CASSLFRVSGNTEAFF.

The chain couples TRBV9 to TRBJ2-1; TCRdb reports TRBD1, a call that lacks DNA to check it against. CDR3 length: 17 amino acids. The germline gives CDR1 SGDLS, CDR2 YYNGEE. CDR3: CASSADSRGGSYNEQFF.

The chain joins TRBV7-2 to TRBJ1-5; TCRdb proposes TRBD1, but this gene call is untestable without DNA. Looked up from germline, CDR1 is SGHTA and CDR2 is FQGNSA. The CDR3 sequence is 13 residues long. Here the CDR3 reads CASSLGAWHPQHF.

The chain combines TRBV5-4 with TRBJ2-7; the D call of TRBD1 rests on TCRdb alone, since no DNA is present to check it. This CDR3 comprises 13 residues. Germline CDR1 SGHNT, CDR2 YYREEE (reference sequence). Here the CDR3 reads CASTVGQNLEQYF.

The chain recombines TRBV9 with TRBJ2-2; the TRBD1 assignment by TCRdb is unverifiable without DNA. CDR1 is SGDLS, CDR2 YYNGEE, per germline. This CDR3 region has 15 residues. This CDR3 reads CASSVVDRGTGELFF.

The chain recombines TRBV28 with TRBJ1-1; the TRBD1 assignment by TCRdb is unverifiable without DNA. Germline assignment: CDR1 MDHEN and CDR2 SYDVKM. The CDR3 covers 13 residues. CDR3 loop: CASRLQGNAEAFF. The complete variable domain, with remaining parts taken from reference TRBV28 and TRBJ1-1, reads DVKVTQSSRYLVKRTGEKVFLECVQDMDHENMFWYRQDPGLGLRLIYFSYDVKMKEKGDIPEGYSVSREKKERFSLILESASTNQTSMYLCASRLQGNAEAFFGQGTRLTVV.

The V gene is TRBV28, the J gene TRBJ1-4. CDR3 length: 13 amino acids. Germline CDR1 reads MDHEN; CDR2 reads SYDVKM. This CDR3 reads CASSFSEREKLFF.

J is TRBJ2-3 and V is TRBV27; TCRdb reports TRBD1, a call that lacks DNA to check it against. This CDR3 is built from 15 residues. From germline, CDR1 is MNHEY and CDR2 SMNVEV (reference sequence). The CDR3 loop is CASSSMAGPTDTQYF.

The gene calls are TRBV24-1 and TRBJ2-5. CDR1 is KGHDR and CDR2 is SFDVKD in the germline V gene. The CDR3 sequence is 15 residues long. CDR3 sequence: CATSDFTGREETQYF.

The chain employs TRBV4-1 and TRBJ2-7; checking the TCRdb D call of TRBD1 is not possible without DNA. Germline V gene data show CDR1 as MGHRA and CDR2 as YSYEKL. The CDR3 has 16 residues. CDR3 loop: CASSPLEVGATYEQYF.

This chain links TRBV12-3 or TRBV12-4 with TRBJ2-1; TCRdb outputs TRBD1, but without DNA this stays unchecked. The CDR3 covers 14 residues. CDR3 loop: CASRTTGENNEQFF.

The chain employs TRBV27 and TRBJ2-3; checking the TCRdb D call of TRBD1 is not possible without DNA. Germline CDR1 reads MNHEY; CDR2 reads SMNVEV (reference sequence). This CDR3 has 15 amino acids. The CDR3 sequence: CASSATGTFADTQYF.

The J gene is TRBJ2-1, the V gene TRBV5-1; there is no DNA to check the TCRdb D call of TRBD1. Germline CDR1 and CDR2: SGHRS and YFSETQ. The CDR3 has 15 amino acids. CDR3 sequence: CASSTSQGTYNEQFF.

V usage is TRBV12-3 or TRBV12-4 and J usage is TRBJ1-2; absent DNA, TCRdb's TRBD1 call cannot be checked. The CDR3 consists of 13 residues. The CDR3 reads CASSPGRFDGYTF.

The V call is TRBV20-1, the J call TRBJ2-1; the D gene TCRdb calls, TRBD1, cannot be checked with no DNA. CDR3 size: 15 residues. Germline lookup yields CDR1 DFQATT and CDR2 SNEGSKA (reference sequence). The CDR3 here is CSARSRDRGYNEKFF.

The CDR3: CSVVPSGVHYEQYF. The V gene is TRBV29-1, the J gene TRBJ2-7; TCRdb gives TRBD2 as the D gene, but with no DNA this cannot be confirmed. There are 14 residues in the CDR3. Germline CDR1 SQVTM, CDR2 ANQGSEA.

The gene calls are TRBV28 and TRBJ2-2; TCRdb proposes TRBD1, but this gene call is untestable without DNA. CDR1 MDHEN and CDR2 SYDVKM come from the germline V gene. The CDR3 contains 14 residues. This CDR3 is CASSLTGGFGELFF.